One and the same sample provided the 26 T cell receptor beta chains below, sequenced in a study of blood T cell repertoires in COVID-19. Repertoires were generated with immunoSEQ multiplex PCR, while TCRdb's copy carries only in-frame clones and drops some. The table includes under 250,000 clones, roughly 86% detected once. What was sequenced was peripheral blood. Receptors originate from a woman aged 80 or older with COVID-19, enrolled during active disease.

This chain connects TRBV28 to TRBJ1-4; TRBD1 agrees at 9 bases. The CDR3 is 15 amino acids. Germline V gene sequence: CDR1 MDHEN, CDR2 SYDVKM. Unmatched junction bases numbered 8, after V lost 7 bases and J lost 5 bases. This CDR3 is CASTILGTGNEKLFF. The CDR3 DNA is TGTGCCAGCACCATTCTCGGGACAGGGAATGAAAAACTGTTTTTT.

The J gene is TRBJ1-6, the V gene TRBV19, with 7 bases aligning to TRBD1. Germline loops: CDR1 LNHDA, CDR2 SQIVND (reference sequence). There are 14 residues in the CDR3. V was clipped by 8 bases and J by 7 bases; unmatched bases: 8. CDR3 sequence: CASQQGMGNSPLHF. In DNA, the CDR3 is TGTGCCAGTCAACAGGGGATGGGAAATTCACCCCTCCACTTT.

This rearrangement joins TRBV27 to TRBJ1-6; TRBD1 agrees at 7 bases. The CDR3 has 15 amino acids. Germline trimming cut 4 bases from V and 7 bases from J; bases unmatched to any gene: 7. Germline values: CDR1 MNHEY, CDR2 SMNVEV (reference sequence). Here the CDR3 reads CASSSWDSSNSPLHF. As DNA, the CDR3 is TGTGCCAGCAGTTCATGGGACAGTTCGAATTCACCCCTCCACTTT.

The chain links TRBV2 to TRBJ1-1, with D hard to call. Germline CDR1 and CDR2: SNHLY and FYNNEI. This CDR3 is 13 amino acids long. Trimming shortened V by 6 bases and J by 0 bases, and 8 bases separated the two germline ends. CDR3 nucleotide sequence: TGTGCCAGCAGCTTAATGTTGAACACTGAAGCTTTCTTT. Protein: CASSLMLNTEAFF.

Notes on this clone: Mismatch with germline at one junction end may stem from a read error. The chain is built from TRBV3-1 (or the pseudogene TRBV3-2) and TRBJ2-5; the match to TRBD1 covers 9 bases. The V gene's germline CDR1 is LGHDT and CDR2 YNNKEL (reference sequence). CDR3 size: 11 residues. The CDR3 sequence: CASSPLYRGHF. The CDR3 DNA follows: TGTGCCAGCAGCCCCCTCTACAGGGGGCACTTC.

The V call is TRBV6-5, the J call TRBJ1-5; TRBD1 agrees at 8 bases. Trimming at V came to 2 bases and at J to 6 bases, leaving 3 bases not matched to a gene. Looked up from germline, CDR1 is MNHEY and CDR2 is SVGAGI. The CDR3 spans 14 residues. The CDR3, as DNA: TGTGCCAGCAGTTACAACAGGGGGGGTCAGCCCCAGCATTTT. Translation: CASSYNRGGQPQHF.

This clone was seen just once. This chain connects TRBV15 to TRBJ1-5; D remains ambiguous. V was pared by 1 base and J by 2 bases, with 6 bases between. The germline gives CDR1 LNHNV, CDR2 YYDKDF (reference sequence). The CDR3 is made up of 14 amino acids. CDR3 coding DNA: TGTGCCACCAGCAGAGCCCCCGGCAATCAGCCCCAGCATTTT. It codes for CATSRAPGNQPQHF.

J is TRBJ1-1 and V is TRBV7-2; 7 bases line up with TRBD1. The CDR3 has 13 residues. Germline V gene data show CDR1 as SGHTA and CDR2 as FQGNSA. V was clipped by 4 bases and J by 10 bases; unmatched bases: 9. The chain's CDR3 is CASSSQGDLGAFF. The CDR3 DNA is TGTGCCAGCAGCTCCCAGGGGGACCTGGGAGCTTTCTTT.

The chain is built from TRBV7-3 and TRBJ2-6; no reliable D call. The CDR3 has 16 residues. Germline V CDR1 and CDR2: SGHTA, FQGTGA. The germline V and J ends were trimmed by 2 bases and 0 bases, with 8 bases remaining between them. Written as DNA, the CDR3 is TGTGCCAGCAGCTTATTAACTCCCTCTGGGGCCAACGTCCTGACTTTC. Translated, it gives CASSLLTPSGANVLTF.

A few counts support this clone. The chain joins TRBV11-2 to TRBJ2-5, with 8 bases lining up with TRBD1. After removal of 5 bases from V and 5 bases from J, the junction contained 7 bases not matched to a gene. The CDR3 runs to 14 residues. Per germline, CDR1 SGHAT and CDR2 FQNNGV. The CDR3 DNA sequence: TGTGCCAGCAGCCGACCGGGACAGGTGGAGACCCAGTACTTC. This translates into CASSRPGQVETQYF.

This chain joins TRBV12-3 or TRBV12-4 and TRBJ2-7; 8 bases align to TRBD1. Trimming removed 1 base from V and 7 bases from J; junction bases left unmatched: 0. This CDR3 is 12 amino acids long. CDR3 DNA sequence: TGTGCCAGCAGTTTAGGGACAGGGGAGCAGTACGTC. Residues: CASSLGTGEQYV.

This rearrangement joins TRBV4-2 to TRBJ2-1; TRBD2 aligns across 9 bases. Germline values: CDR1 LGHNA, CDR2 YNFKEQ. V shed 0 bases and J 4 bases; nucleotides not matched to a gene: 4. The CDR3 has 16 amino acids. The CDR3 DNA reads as TGTGCCAGCAGCCAAGATCTAGCGGGGAGTTACAATGAGCAGTTCTTC. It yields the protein CASSQDLAGSYNEQFF.

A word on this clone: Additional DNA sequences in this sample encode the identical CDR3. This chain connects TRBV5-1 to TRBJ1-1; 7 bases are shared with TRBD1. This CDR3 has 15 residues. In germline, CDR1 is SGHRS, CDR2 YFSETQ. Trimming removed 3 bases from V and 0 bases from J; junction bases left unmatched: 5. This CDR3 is CASSSETGMNTEAFF. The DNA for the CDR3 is TGCGCCAGCAGCTCAGAGACAGGGATGAACACTGAAGCTTTCTTT.

The CDR3 here is CASLSDRLPYNEQFF. CDR3 nucleotide sequence: TGTGCCAGCTTATCAGATAGACTCCCCTACAATGAGCAGTTCTTC. The chain is built from TRBV6-5 and TRBJ2-1, with D unresolved. Germline V gives CDR1 MNHEY, CDR2 SVGAGI. Trimming cost V 8 bases and J 2 bases, with 16 bases left between them. There are 15 residues in the CDR3.

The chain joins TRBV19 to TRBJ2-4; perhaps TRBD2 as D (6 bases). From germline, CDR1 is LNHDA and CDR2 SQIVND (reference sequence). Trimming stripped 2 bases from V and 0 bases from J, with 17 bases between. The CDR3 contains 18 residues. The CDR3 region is CASSISSGGDLAKNIQYF. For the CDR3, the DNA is TGTGCCAGTAGTATATCTAGTGGCGGGGACCTAGCCAAAAACATTCAGTACTTC.

The CDR3, as DNA: TGTGCCAGCAGCTTAGGGGCAGGGTTAGGCCAGCCCCAGCATTTT. This gives the protein CASSLGAGLGQPQHF. The V call is TRBV7-2, the J call TRBJ1-5, with D perhaps matching TRBD1 (5 bases). There are 15 residues in the CDR3. Trimming removed 1 base from V and 7 bases from J, with 14 bases in between. From germline, CDR1 is SGHTA and CDR2 FQGNSA.

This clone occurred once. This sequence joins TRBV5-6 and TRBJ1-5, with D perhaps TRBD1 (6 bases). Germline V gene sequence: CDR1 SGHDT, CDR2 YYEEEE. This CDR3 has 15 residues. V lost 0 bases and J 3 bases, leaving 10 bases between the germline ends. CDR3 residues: CASSLAGVFNQPQHF. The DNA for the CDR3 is TGTGCCAGCAGCTTGGCAGGGGTGTTCAATCAGCCCCAGCATTTT.

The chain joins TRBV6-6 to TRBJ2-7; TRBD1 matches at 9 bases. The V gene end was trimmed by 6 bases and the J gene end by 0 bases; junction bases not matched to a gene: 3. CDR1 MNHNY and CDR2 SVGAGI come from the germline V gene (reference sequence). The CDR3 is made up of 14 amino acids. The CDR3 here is CASRRTGDSYEQYV. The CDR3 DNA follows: TGTGCCAGCAGACGGACAGGGGACTCCTACGAGCAGTACGTC.

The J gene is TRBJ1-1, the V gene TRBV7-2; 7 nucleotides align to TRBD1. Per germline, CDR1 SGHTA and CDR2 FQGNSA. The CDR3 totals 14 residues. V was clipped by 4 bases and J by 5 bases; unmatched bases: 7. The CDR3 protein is CASSSKGAGTEAFF. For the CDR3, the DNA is TGTGCCAGCAGCTCCAAGGGGGCTGGAACTGAAGCTTTCTTT.

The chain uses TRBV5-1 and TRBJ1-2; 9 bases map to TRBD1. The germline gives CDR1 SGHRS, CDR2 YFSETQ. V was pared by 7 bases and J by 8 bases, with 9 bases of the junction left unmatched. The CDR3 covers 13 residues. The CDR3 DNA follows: TGCGCCAGCGCTGCCGGGACAGGGAACGGCTACACCTTC. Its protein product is CASAAGTGNGYTF.

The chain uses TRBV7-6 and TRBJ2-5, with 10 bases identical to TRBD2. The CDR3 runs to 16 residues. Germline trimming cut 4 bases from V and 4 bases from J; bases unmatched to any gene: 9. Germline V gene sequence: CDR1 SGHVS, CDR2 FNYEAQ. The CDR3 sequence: CASSSQGGLAPETQYF. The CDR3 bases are TGTGCCAGCAGCTCCCAGGGGGGACTAGCGCCAGAGACCCAGTACTTC.

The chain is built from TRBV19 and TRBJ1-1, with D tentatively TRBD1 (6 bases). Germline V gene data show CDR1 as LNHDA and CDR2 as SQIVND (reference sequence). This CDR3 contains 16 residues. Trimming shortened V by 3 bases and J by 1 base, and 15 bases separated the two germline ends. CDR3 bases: TGTGCCAGTAGTATTAGGGTTGGGGGACAGAACACTGAAGCTTTCTTT. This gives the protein CASSIRVGGQNTEAFF.

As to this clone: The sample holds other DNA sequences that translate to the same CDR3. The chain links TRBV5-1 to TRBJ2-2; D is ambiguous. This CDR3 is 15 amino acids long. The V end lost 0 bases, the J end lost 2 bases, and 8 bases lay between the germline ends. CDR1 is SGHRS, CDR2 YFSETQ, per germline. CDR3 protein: CASSLGQLNTGELFF. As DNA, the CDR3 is TGCGCCAGCAGCTTGGGACAACTCAACACCGGGGAGCTGTTTTTT.

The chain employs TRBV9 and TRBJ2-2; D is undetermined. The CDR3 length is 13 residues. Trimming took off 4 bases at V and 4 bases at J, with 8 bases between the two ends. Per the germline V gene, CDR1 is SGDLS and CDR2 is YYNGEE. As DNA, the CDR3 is TGTGCCAGCAGCCCGTTTTCCACCGGGGAGCTGTTTTTT. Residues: CASSPFSTGELFF.

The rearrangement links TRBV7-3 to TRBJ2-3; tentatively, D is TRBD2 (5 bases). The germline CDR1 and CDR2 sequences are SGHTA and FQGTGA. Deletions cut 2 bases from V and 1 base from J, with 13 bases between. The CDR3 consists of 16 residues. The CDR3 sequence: CASSLEGPGGTDTQYF. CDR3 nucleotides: TGTGCCAGCAGCTTAGAGGGTCCAGGAGGCACAGATACGCAGTATTTT. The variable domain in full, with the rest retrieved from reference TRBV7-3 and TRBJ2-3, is GAGVSQTPSNKVTEKGKYVELRCDPISGHTALYWYRQSLGQGPEFLIYFQGTGAADDSGLPNDRFFAVRPEGSVSTLKIQRTERGDSAVYLCASSLEGPGGTDTQYFGPGTRLTVL.

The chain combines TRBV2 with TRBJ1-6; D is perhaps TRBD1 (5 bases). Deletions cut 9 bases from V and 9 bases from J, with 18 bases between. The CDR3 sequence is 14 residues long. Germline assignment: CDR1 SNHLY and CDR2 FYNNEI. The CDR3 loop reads CARGGVDGGSPLHF. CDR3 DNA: TGTGCCAGGGGAGGGGTCGACGGGGGTTCACCCCTCCACTTT.